This is a list of T cell receptor beta chains from one sample in a study of cytomegalovirus exposure and HLA in healthy donors. Assay used: immunoSEQ multiplex PCR; TCRdb lists only in-frame clones, some missing. Its clone listing holds about 39,000 clones. The specimen was PBMCs. Every receptor here comes from a woman in her thirties in good health and CMV-seropositive. Each CDR3 is given with its conserved first and last residue. Fields, in order: D gene, V gene, J gene, CDR3 DNA, CDR3 protein. The D gene is left open where the match is weak.

d_gene: TRBD1
v_gene: TRBV9
j_gene: TRBJ2-5
CDR3nt: TGTGCCAGCAGCGCGGGGGGACAGGGAGGGGAGACCCAGTACTTC
CDR3aa: CASSAGGQGGETQYF

d_gene: -
v_gene: TRBV15
j_gene: TRBJ1-1
CDR3nt: TGTGCCACCAGCAACTGGGCCGGCTATGAAGCTTTCTTT
CDR3aa: CATSNWAGYEAFF

d_gene: TRBD1
v_gene: TRBV27
j_gene: TRBJ2-7
CDR3nt: TGTGCCAGCAGTTTATGGCAGGGGGCTAACAACGAGCAGTACTTC
CDR3aa: CASSLWQGANNEQYF

d_gene: TRBD1
v_gene: TRBV7-9
j_gene: TRBJ2-2
CDR3nt: TGTGCCAGCAGCTACGGGCAGGGGGTGAACACCGGGGAGCTGTTTTTT
CDR3aa: CASSYGQGVNTGELFF

d_gene: -
v_gene: TRBV11-3
j_gene: TRBJ2-2
CDR3nt: TGTGCCAGTCCGGAGCTCACCGGGGAGCTGTTTTTT
CDR3aa: CASPELTGELFF

d_gene: -
v_gene: TRBV29-1
j_gene: TRBJ1-1
CDR3nt: TGCAGCGTTGTGGGCACCGAGAACACTGAAGCTTTCTTT
CDR3aa: CSVVGTENTEAFF

d_gene: TRBD2
v_gene: TRBV5-1
j_gene: TRBJ2-5
CDR3nt: TGCGCCAGCAGCCCCGGGACTAGTTCAGAGACCCAGTACTTC
CDR3aa: CASSPGTSSETQYF

d_gene: TRBD2
v_gene: TRBV29-1
j_gene: TRBJ2-3
CDR3nt: TGCAGCGCCCTAACTAGCGGACTCACAGATACGCAGTATTTT
CDR3aa: CSALTSGLTDTQYF

d_gene: TRBD1
v_gene: TRBV7-8
j_gene: TRBJ1-5
CDR3nt: TGTGCCAGCAGCCCCGGGACAGGAGACATGCCCCAGCATTTT
CDR3aa: CASSPGTGDMPQHF

d_gene: -
v_gene: TRBV5-1
j_gene: TRBJ1-1
CDR3nt: TGCGCCAGCAGCTTGGGACACAGAAACACTGAAGCTTTCTTT
CDR3aa: CASSLGHRNTEAFF

d_gene: TRBD1
v_gene: TRBV28
j_gene: TRBJ2-7
CDR3nt: TGTGCCAGCAAGGGACAGTATGGCGAGCAGTACTTC
CDR3aa: CASKGQYGEQYF

d_gene: -
v_gene: TRBV18
j_gene: TRBJ2-2
CDR3nt: TGTGCCAGCTCACGCTTTCGAAAAACATCAGGGGTTGGGACGGGCACCGGGGAGCTGTTTTTT
CDR3aa: CASSRFRKTSGVGTGTGELFF